These 30 T cell receptor beta chains came from one sample sequenced in a study of spatial heterogeneity in lung cancer. Study-wide points: In tumors, expanded intratumoral alpha and beta TCR counts tracked mutation counts.

Described time point: sample taken at primary tumor resection. TCRdb redid the calling of the 5' RACE reads with MiXCR, one entry per CDR3 protein. The repertoire has some 25,000 distinct CDR3 sequences, around 7.5% of them found once; the top ten carry 24%. These receptors' targets are unknown. The sample here was lung tumor tissue, taken at surgery. The receptors were gathered from a male donor with early-stage non-small cell lung cancer.

This clonotype was picked up many times. The chain employs TRBV11-2 and TRBJ2-3, with D unresolved. V shed 5 bases and J shed 0 bases, with 9 bases lying between them. In germline, CDR1 is SGHAT, CDR2 FQNNGV. The CDR3 consists of 14 residues. The CDR3 DNA is TGTGCCAGCAGCCCCTTAGACAGCACAGATACGCAGTATTTT. Translation gives CASSPLDSTDTQYF.

This clonotype has at least ten counts. The V and J genes are TRBV7-8 and TRBJ2-2; D call uncertain. The V gene's germline CDR1 is SGHVS and CDR2 FQNEAQ. The CDR3 has 15 residues. The V gene lost 5 bases and the J gene lost 5 bases, with 15 bases spanning the gap. CDR3 nucleotide sequence: TGTGCCAGCAGCGTTGGAGTGGGTTGGACCGGGGAGCTGTTTTTT. Amino acid sequence: CASSVGVGWTGELFF.

This clonotype was seen many times. This chain links TRBV23-1 with TRBJ2-3; the D gene is possibly TRBD1 (6 bases). TRBV23-1 is identified as an open reading frame with a role that is uncertain. This CDR3 region has 15 residues. The germline V and J ends were trimmed by 4 bases and 7 bases, with 18 bases remaining between them. The CDR3 reads CASSPGPGVPYTQYF. As DNA, the CDR3 is TGCGCCAGCAGTCCCGGACCAGGGGTCCCATATACGCAGTATTTT.

The J gene is TRBJ2-4, the V gene TRBV5-1, with D possibly TRBD2 on 6 matching bases. The CDR3 is 16 residues long. Germline values: CDR1 SGHRS, CDR2 YFSETQ. The germline V and J ends were trimmed by 3 bases and 7 bases, with 20 bases remaining between them. The CDR3 loop is CASSSGVQNQGNIQYF. The CDR3 DNA follows: TGCGCCAGCAGCTCGGGGGTACAAAACCAAGGCAACATTCAGTACTTC.

This clonotype was counted many times. This chain connects TRBV27 to TRBJ2-3; D is unresolved. This CDR3 is built from 11 residues. Germline V gene data show CDR1 as MNHEY and CDR2 as SMNVEV (reference sequence). Trimming removed 5 bases from V and 7 bases from J, with 7 bases in between. The CDR3 loop is CASSGENTQYF. CDR3 in DNA: TGTGCCAGCAGTGGGGAAAATACGCAGTATTTT.

Ten or more counts support this clonotype. This rearrangement joins TRBV28 to TRBJ1-5, with 7 bases lining up with TRBD1. V dropped 5 bases and J dropped 5; count of bases not matched to a gene: 9. The CDR3 length is 15 residues. Per germline, CDR1 MDHEN and CDR2 SYDVKM. The CDR3 sequence: CASSPGGGGHQPQHF. CDR3 nucleotide sequence: TGTGCCAGCAGTCCGGGGGGAGGGGGCCATCAGCCCCAGCATTTT.

Worth noting for this clonotype: It may be a read error: a sequence one base away is much more abundant. The chain has TRBV7-9 and TRBJ1-1; perhaps TRBD1 as D (6 bases). The CDR3 loop spans 15 amino acids. The germline V gene has CDR1 SEHNR and CDR2 FQNEAQ (reference sequence). This chain's CDR3 is CASSLTAPGDTEASF. The DNA for the CDR3 is TGTGCCAGCAGCCTAACAGCGCCTGGGGACACTGAAGCTTCCTTT.

This clonotype is labeled as medium-sized. The rearrangement joins TRBV6-2 or TRBV6-3 to TRBJ2-2; D is possibly TRBD1 or TRBD2 (5 bases each). CDR1 is MNHEY, CDR2 SVGEGT, per germline. Trimming pared 2 bases from V and 4 bases from J, leaving 20 bases between. The CDR3 totals 18 residues. The CDR3: CASSYPTGTLRGTGELFF. CDR3 DNA: TGTGCCAGCAGTTACCCTACCGGGACCCTAAGGGGCACCGGGGAGCTGTTTTTT.

This clonotype was seen repeatedly, ten times or more. The genes are TRBV28 and TRBJ2-7, with a possible D match to TRBD1 (6 bases). Deletions cut 6 bases from V and 5 bases from J, with 14 bases between. This CDR3 is 13 amino acids long. CDR1 is MDHEN and CDR2 is SYDVKM in the germline V gene. CDR3 DNA sequence: TGTGCCAGCAGCTCCGTCAGGGGTCACGAGCAGTACTTC. It translates to CASSSVRGHEQYF.

This clonotype came up many times. This chain links TRBV7-2 with TRBJ1-1; D is ambiguous. The V gene's germline CDR1 is SGHTA and CDR2 FQGNSA. The V end lost 3 bases, the J end lost 1 base, and 3 bases lay between the germline ends. This CDR3 comprises 12 residues. In DNA form, the CDR3 reads TGTGCCAGCAGCTTCACGAACACTGAAGCTTTCTTT. The encoded protein is CASSFTNTEAFF.

The V gene is TRBV12-3 or TRBV12-4, the J gene TRBJ1-2, with D unresolved. Trimming removed 5 bases from V and 4 bases from J, with 17 bases in between. This CDR3 region has 15 residues. The CDR3: CASSPSGVVSYGYTF. CDR3 sequence (DNA): TGTGCCAGCAGTCCATCGGGAGTAGTATCCTATGGCTACACCTTC.

This clonotype was detected a few times. The genes are TRBV5-1 and TRBJ2-2, with D perhaps matching TRBD2 (6 bases). The CDR3 has 16 residues. Between the trimmed V and J ends, which lost 2 bases and 5 bases, there was a span of 16 bases. The germline CDR1 and CDR2 sequences are SGHRS and YFSETQ. CDR3 nucleotide sequence: TGCGCCAGCAGCTTTTCCGGGACGGGGGTAACCGGGGAGCTGTTTTTT. As protein: CASSFSGTGVTGELFF.

This clonotype appeared many times. The J gene is TRBJ2-1, the V gene TRBV7-9; D possibly corresponds to TRBD1 (5 bases). With 6 bases removed from V and 9 bases from J, the gap between germline ends came to 12 bases. This CDR3 region has 12 residues. CDR1 and CDR2 (germline): SEHNR, FQNEAQ (reference sequence). The CDR3 protein is CASRFDSVEQFF. The DNA of the CDR3 is TGTGCCAGCAGATTTGACAGTGTTGAGCAGTTCTTC.

This clonotype was counted between two and nine times. This sequence joins TRBV4-1 and TRBJ1-2; 7 nucleotides agree with TRBD1. Germline CDR1 reads MGHRA; CDR2 reads YSYEKL. This CDR3 comprises 15 residues. Trimming cost V 2 bases and J 3 bases; bases outside gene matches: 6. CDR3 amino acids: CASSQLDRSDYGYTF. CDR3 coding DNA: TGCGCCAGCAGCCAATTGGACAGGTCCGACTATGGCTACACCTTC.

The chain carries TRBV11-2 and TRBJ2-7; perhaps TRBD2 as D (6 bases). CDR1 SGHAT and CDR2 FQNNGV come from the germline V gene. V lost 1 base and J lost 4, with 14 bases in between. The CDR3 has 15 residues. The DNA for the CDR3 is TGTGCCAGCAGCTTAGGGGACTCTGCGACGTACGAGCAGTACTTC. Protein: CASSLGDSATYEQYF.

Many counts were recorded for this clonotype. The chain combines TRBV4-3 with TRBJ2-1; 9 bases agree with TRBD1. The V gene end was trimmed by 4 bases and the J gene end by 1 base; junction bases not matched to a gene: 8. Germline V CDR1 and CDR2: LGHNA, YSLEER. This CDR3 has 17 amino acids. In nucleotides, the CDR3 is TGCGCCAGCAGCCTCGTCCCGGGACAGGGATCCTACAATGAGCAGTTCTTC. Its protein product is CASSLVPGQGSYNEQFF.

V is TRBV5-1 and J is TRBJ2-3, with D unresolved. Looked up from germline, CDR1 is SGHRS and CDR2 is YFSETQ. The V and J ends lost 4 bases and 0 bases respectively, with 12 bases between them. CDR3 size: 15 residues. The CDR3 spells CASSRQMASTDTQYF. The CDR3 region has the DNA TGCGCCAGCAGCCGTCAAATGGCTAGCACAGATACGCAGTATTTT.

This clonotype occurred many times. This chain connects TRBV5-1 to TRBJ1-4, with D possibly matching TRBD1 (5 bases). This CDR3 has 15 amino acids. V was shortened by 4 bases and J by 8 bases, with 18 bases between the two germline ends. CDR1 and CDR2 (germline): SGHRS, YFSETQ. CDR3 sequence: CASSAMGLREEKLFF. For the CDR3, the DNA is TGCGCCAGCAGCGCTATGGGACTGCGAGAGGAAAAACTGTTTTTT.

The sample holds many counts of this clonotype. The chain carries TRBV4-1 and TRBJ1-5; 7 bases map to TRBD1. The germline V gene encodes CDR1 MGHRA and CDR2 YSYEKL. The CDR3 contains 15 residues. V lost 2 bases to trimming and J lost 7 bases; unmatched junction nucleotides: 8. CDR3 residues: CASSQSGQGGQPQHF. CDR3 DNA: TGCGCCAGCAGCCAATCAGGGCAGGGGGGACAGCCCCAGCATTTT.

V is TRBV30 and J is TRBJ1-1, with D tentatively TRBD1 (6 bases). Trimming shortened V by 2 bases and J by 2 bases, and 12 bases separated the two germline ends. The CDR3 runs to 14 residues. Germline CDR1 GTSNPN, CDR2 SVGIG (reference sequence). CDR3 amino acids: CAWSLGQINTEAFF. The CDR3 DNA reads as TGTGCCTGGAGTCTAGGACAGATAAACACTGAAGCTTTCTTT.

This clonotype was detected ten times or more. This chain connects TRBV10-3 to TRBJ1-5, with D unclear. CDR1 ENHRY and CDR2 SYGVKD come from the germline V gene. V was cut by 2 bases and J by 4 bases, with 9 bases left in between. CDR3 size: 14 residues. This CDR3 is CAISEVDGNQPQHF. In nucleotides, the CDR3 is TGTGCCATCAGTGAGGTGGACGGAAATCAGCCCCAGCATTTT.

This rearrangement joins TRBV4-3 to TRBJ2-5; the D gene is possibly TRBD2 (6 bases). The CDR3 spans 15 residues. Germline V lookup: CDR1 LGHNA, CDR2 YSLEER. Trimming removed 1 base at V and 2 bases at J, with 11 bases between. CDR3 DNA: TGCGCCAGCAGCCAAGGCGGAGGGCTGCAAGAGACCCAGTACTTC. Protein: CASSQGGGLQETQYF.

This clonotype was seen repeatedly, ten times or more. The chain recombines TRBV3-1 with TRBJ2-3; D is unclear. V shed 4 bases and J shed 1 base, with 15 bases lying between them. The CDR3 consists of 16 residues. The germline V gene encodes CDR1 LGHDT and CDR2 YNNKEL (reference sequence). CDR3 sequence reads: CASSPVSGSGTDTQYF. The DNA of the CDR3 is TGTGCCAGCAGCCCGGTATCTGGGTCCGGCACAGATACGCAGTATTTT.

The table lists this clonotype with many counts. The chain couples TRBV5-1 to TRBJ2-5, with a possible D match to TRBD1 (5 bases). The V gene lost 0 bases and the J gene lost 5 bases, with 11 bases spanning the gap. From germline, CDR1 is SGHRS and CDR2 YFSETQ. The CDR3 covers 14 residues. CDR3 nucleotide sequence: TGCGCCAGCAGCTTGGGCAGGGCCGGGGAGACCCAGTACTTC. It specifies CASSLGRAGETQYF.

This clonotype has ten or more counts. The chain uses TRBV5-1 and TRBJ2-2; 12 bases are a match to TRBD1. The V and J ends lost 8 bases and 5 bases, in that order; junction bases with no gene match: 10. The germline V gene has CDR1 SGHRS and CDR2 YFSETQ. This CDR3 spans 16 amino acids. The CDR3 loop reads CASQRGQGARTGELFF. Here the CDR3 DNA reads TGCGCCAGTCAACGGGGACAGGGGGCGAGGACCGGGGAGCTGTTTTTT.

This clonotype was recorded at least ten times. In DNA, the CDR3 is TGTGCCAGCAGTTATATGCGTTTAGATGGGAATGAGCAGTTCTTC. It specifies CASSYMRLDGNEQFF. The genes are TRBV6-6 and TRBJ2-1; D is unresolved. The length of the CDR3 is 15 residues. The V gene's germline CDR1 is MNHNY and CDR2 SVGAGI (reference sequence). V was shortened by 3 bases and J by 7 bases, with 16 bases between the two germline ends.

This clonotype was found many times. The V call is TRBV11-2, the J call TRBJ2-2; either TRBD1 or TRBD2 may fit D (6 bases each). The CDR3 sequence is 16 residues long. Between the trimmed V and J ends, which lost 4 bases and 7 bases, there was a span of 19 bases. The germline CDR1 and CDR2 sequences are SGHAT and FQNNGV. The CDR3 spells CASSSPPGALVGELFF. The CDR3 DNA reads as TGTGCCAGCAGCTCCCCCCCGGGGGCATTGGTCGGGGAGCTGTTTTTT. The full variable domain, with the rest looked up from reference TRBV11-2 and TRBJ2-2, is EAGVAQSPRYKIIEKRQSVAFWCNPISGHATLYWYQQILGQGPKLLIQFQNNGVVDDSQLPKDRFSAERLKGVDSTLKIQPAKLEDSAVYLCASSSPPGALVGELFFGEGSRLTVL.

This clonotype turned up a few times. This chain connects TRBV6-2 or TRBV6-3 to TRBJ1-4; TRBD1 is a possible D gene (5 bases). The CDR3 loop spans 15 amino acids. Trimming removed 4 bases from V and 6 bases from J, with 15 bases in between. From germline, CDR1 is MNHEY and CDR2 SVGEGT. The CDR3 spells CASSSPGRLDEKLFF. DNA of the CDR3: TGTGCCAGCAGTTCACCAGGGCGGCTGGATGAAAAACTGTTTTTT.

In its sample, this clonotype was seen many times. The chain employs TRBV10-3 and TRBJ1-1, with a possible D match to TRBD1 (5 bases). CDR1 and CDR2 (germline): ENHRY, SYGVKD. This CDR3 spans 13 amino acids. Trimming left V 6 bases short and J 4 bases short, with 12 bases between. CDR3 region: CAISGTEGTEAFF. The CDR3 DNA sequence: TGTGCCATCAGCGGGACTGAGGGCACTGAAGCTTTCTTT.

This clonotype was found many times. CDR3 residues: CASSLGRVQMAGANVLTF. CDR3 DNA: TGTGCCAGCAGCTTAGGCAGGGTGCAAATGGCTGGGGCCAACGTCCTGACTTTC. V usage is TRBV7-2 and J usage is TRBJ2-6, with D possibly matching TRBD1 (5 bases). This CDR3 comprises 18 residues. Germline-derived CDR1 and CDR2 are SGHTA and FQGNSA. The V and J ends lost 1 base and 2 bases respectively, with 15 bases between them. The complete variable domain, with remaining parts taken from reference TRBV7-2 and TRBJ2-6, reads GAGVSQSPSNKVTEKGKDVELRCDPISGHTALYWYRQSLGQGLEFLIYFQGNSAPDKSGLPSDRFSAERTGGSVSTLTIQRTQQEDSAVYLCASSLGRVQMAGANVLTFGAGSRLTVL.